The 16 T cell receptor beta chains presented below share a single source sample, sequenced in a study of T-cell memory formation after mild COVID-19. TCRdb reanalysed the 5' RACE reads using MiXCR and keeps one entry per CDR3 protein. The sample has some 82,000 distinct CDR3 sequences; 9.5% to 15% are singletons. The sample was PBMCs or a T cell subset sorted from them (not recorded which). The receptors were sampled from a man younger than 30 who had mild COVID-19 (a few samples of this study predate the infection). Cell type and time point are not known.

The chain carries TRBV7-6 and TRBJ2-1, with 9 positions matching TRBD1. The trim removed 3 bases at V and 10 bases at J, leaving 10 bases unmatched. This CDR3 region has 15 residues. In germline, CDR1 is SGHVS, CDR2 FNYEAQ. This chain's CDR3 is CASSFDPGQGFEQFF. CDR3 coding DNA: TGTGCCAGCAGCTTTGACCCGGGACAGGGATTCGAGCAGTTCTTC. Variable domain in full (rest from reference TRBV7-6 and TRBJ2-1): GAGVSQSPRYKVTKRGQDVALRCDPISGHVSLYWYRQALGQGPEFLTYFNYEAQQDKSGLPNDRFSAERPEGSISTLTIQRTEQRDSAMYRCASSFDPGQGFEQFFGPGTRLTVL.

This clonotype turned up a few times. The chain joins TRBV7-8 to TRBJ1-2, with 8 bases lining up with TRBD1. The germline V gene encodes CDR1 SGHVS and CDR2 FQNEAQ. The CDR3 consists of 14 residues. V dropped 1 base and J dropped 6; count of bases not matched to a gene: 4. CDR3 bases: TGTGCCAGCAGCTTAGTATTGACAGGGGATGGCTACACCTTC. Its protein product is CASSLVLTGDGYTF. The full variable domain, completed using reference TRBV7-8 and TRBJ1-2, is GAGVSQSPRYKVAKRGQDVALRCDPISGHVSLFWYQQALGQGPEFLTYFQNEAQLDKSGLPSDRFFAERPEGSVSTLKIQRTQQEDSAVYLCASSLVLTGDGYTFGSGTRLTVV.

The gene calls are TRBV29-1 and TRBJ2-3; possible D gene TRBD1, 5 bases. The CDR3 runs to 12 residues. Germline V gene sequence: CDR1 SQVTM, CDR2 ANQGSEA. Trimming stripped 5 bases from V and 6 bases from J, with 12 bases between. Here the CDR3 reads CSVSGSTDTQYF. The CDR3 nucleotides are TGCAGCGTTTCAGGGTCTACCGATACGCAGTATTTT.

The chain combines TRBV5-1 with TRBJ2-3, with 12 bases identical to TRBD2. V dropped 2 bases and J dropped 8; count of bases not matched to a gene: 6. The CDR3 is 15 residues long. CDR1 is SGHRS, CDR2 YFSETQ, per germline. CDR3 amino acids: CASSFTSGGRRTQYF. CDR3 nucleotides: TGCGCCAGCAGCTTTACTAGCGGGGGGCGTCGTACGCAGTATTTT.

The rearrangement uses TRBV5-1 and TRBJ1-4; D is unclear. From germline, CDR1 is SGHRS and CDR2 YFSETQ. CDR3 length: 15 residues. V lost 0 bases, J lost 3 bases, and 9 bases lay in between. The CDR3 here is CASSLGRPANEKLFF. The CDR3 DNA follows: TGCGCCAGCAGCTTGGGTAGGCCGGCTAATGAAAAACTGTTTTTT. The whole variable domain, filled in from reference TRBV5-1 and TRBJ1-4, reads KAGVTQTPRYLIKTRGQQVTLSCSPISGHRSVSWYQQTPGQGLQFLFEYFSETQRNKGNFPGRFSGRQFSNSRSEMNVSTLELGDSALYLCASSLGRPANEKLFFGSGTQLSVL.

This clonotype has a handful of counts. The V and J genes are TRBV7-2 and TRBJ1-1, with unresolved D. The CDR3 runs to 12 residues. The germline gives CDR1 SGHTA, CDR2 FQGNSA. V was pared by 1 base and J by 5 bases, with 5 bases between. The chain's CDR3 is CASSLGLTEAFF. The CDR3 nucleotides read TGTGCCAGCAGCTTAGGGTTGACTGAAGCTTTCTTT. The full variable domain, in which reference TRBV7-2 and TRBJ1-1 provide the parts outside the CDR3, is GAGVSQSPSNKVTEKGKDVELRCDPISGHTALYWYRQSLGQGLEFLIYFQGNSAPDKSGLPSDRFSAERTGGSVSTLTIQRTQQEDSAVYLCASSLGLTEAFFGQGTRLTVV.

This clonotype was observed a handful of times. The V gene is TRBV12-3 or TRBV12-4, the J gene TRBJ1-6; D is undetermined. The ends were cut back, 0 bases at V and 2 bases at J, with 8 bases in the middle. This CDR3 contains 16 residues. In DNA, the CDR3 is TGTGCCAGCAGTTTAGCGTTCCTAGCCTATAATTCACCCCTCCACTTT. Its translation: CASSLAFLAYNSPLHF.

This clonotype was detected ten times or more. The chain carries TRBV4-2 and TRBJ2-3, with 7 bases identical to TRBD2. Unmatched junction bases numbered 4, after V lost 0 bases and J lost 1 base. The CDR3 sequence is 16 residues long. Per the germline V gene, CDR1 is LGHNA and CDR2 is YNFKEQ. CDR3: CASSQELAGGTDTQYF. CDR3 DNA sequence: TGTGCCAGCAGCCAAGAGTTGGCGGGGGGCACAGATACGCAGTATTTT.

This clonotype was counted many times. The rearrangement joins TRBV7-6 to TRBJ1-5; D perhaps matches TRBD1 (5 bases). The CDR3 totals 14 residues. Germline V gene data show CDR1 as SGHVS and CDR2 as FNYEAQ. Trimming cost V 4 bases and J 7 bases, with 14 bases left between them. The chain's CDR3 is CASSSGTPDQPQHF. For the CDR3, the DNA is TGTGCCAGCAGCTCCGGGACGCCGGACCAGCCCCAGCATTTT. The variable domain in full, with the rest retrieved from reference TRBV7-6 and TRBJ1-5, is GAGVSQSPRYKVTKRGQDVALRCDPISGHVSLYWYRQALGQGPEFLTYFNYEAQQDKSGLPNDRFSAERPEGSISTLTIQRTEQRDSAMYRCASSSGTPDQPQHFGDGTRLSIL.

This clonotype appeared many times. The chain recombines TRBV5-1 with TRBJ2-1, with D possibly TRBD2 on 6 matching bases. CDR3 length: 22 residues. With 1 base removed from V and 0 bases from J, the gap between germline ends came to 29 bases. The germline CDR1 and CDR2 sequences are SGHRS and YFSETQ. CDR3 sequence reads: CASSLRGYQSRTLITSYNEQFF. The CDR3 DNA sequence: TGCGCCAGCAGCTTGCGGGGGTATCAATCCCGTACTCTCATTACCTCCTACAATGAGCAGTTCTTC.

Only a few counts were recorded for this clonotype. The V and J genes are TRBV12-3 or TRBV12-4 and TRBJ2-7; 9 bases line up with TRBD1. Trimming removed 3 bases from V and 9 bases from J; junction bases left unmatched: 9. This CDR3 has 14 residues. This chain's CDR3 is CASSFGTGRLGQYF. The CDR3 DNA follows: TGTGCCAGCAGTTTCGGGACAGGGAGGCTAGGGCAGTACTTC.

In this sample, this clonotype turned up a few times. J is TRBJ2-7 and V is TRBV7-9; D ambiguous. The germline CDR1 and CDR2 sequences are SEHNR and FQNEAQ (reference sequence). With 3 bases removed from V and 6 bases from J, the gap between germline ends came to 9 bases. The CDR3 spans 12 residues. In nucleotides, the CDR3 is TGTGCCAGCAGCTTTGACGGTGGCGAGCAGTACGTC. Amino acid sequence: CASSFDGGEQYV.

This clonotype was detected only a few times. The chain employs TRBV9 and TRBJ2-7, with 7 bases aligning to TRBD2. This CDR3 is 14 amino acids long. Germline V gene sequence: CDR1 SGDLS, CDR2 YYNGEE. Unmatched junction bases numbered 2, after V lost 0 bases and J lost 2 bases. The CDR3 protein is CASSVGGGTYEQYF. The CDR3 DNA sequence: TGTGCCAGCAGCGTAGGCGGGGGAACCTACGAGCAGTACTTC.

V gene TRBV7-2 combines with J gene TRBJ2-6, with D perhaps matching TRBD1 (5 bases). CDR3 length equals 19 residues. CDR1 is SGHTA, CDR2 FQGNSA, per germline. Trimming left V 5 bases short and J 0 bases short, with 20 bases between. DNA of the CDR3: TGTGCCAGCAGCCACACCTCTACAGGTGACGGCTCTGGGGCCAACGTCCTGACTTTC. As protein: CASSHTSTGDGSGANVLTF. Full variable domain (remainder filled in from reference TRBV7-2 and TRBJ2-6): GAGVSQSPSNKVTEKGKDVELRCDPISGHTALYWYRQSLGQGLEFLIYFQGNSAPDKSGLPSDRFSAERTGGSVSTLTIQRTQQEDSAVYLCASSHTSTGDGSGANVLTFGAGSRLTVL.

V gene TRBV25-1 combines with J gene TRBJ2-1; tentatively, D is TRBD2 (6 bases). Germline V gene sequence: CDR1 MGHDK, CDR2 SYGVNS. The CDR3 totals 13 residues. V lost 6 bases, J lost 1 base, and 7 bases lay in between. The chain's CDR3 is CASRAGSYNEQFF. Here the CDR3 DNA reads TGTGCCAGCAGGGCGGGGTCCTACAATGAGCAGTTCTTC.

This clonotype was seen a handful of times. V gene TRBV11-2 combines with J gene TRBJ2-3, with TRBD2 matching over 9 bases. CDR3 length: 16 amino acids. Looked up from germline, CDR1 is SGHAT and CDR2 is FQNNGV. V shed 5 bases and J 2 bases; nucleotides not matched to a gene: 8. The CDR3 loop is CASSGVAGETTDTQYF. In DNA form, the CDR3 reads TGTGCCAGCAGCGGTGTAGCGGGGGAGACCACAGATACGCAGTATTTT.